The 5 T cell receptor beta chains below come from one sample, sequenced in a study of control samples from healthy donors and cancer patients. Only in-frame clones appear in the TCRdb table, and some are missing; sequencing was by immunoSEQ multiplex PCR. Altogether about 160,000 clones are present, roughly 90% being singletons, with the ten largest covering more than 10%. Material for sequencing was blood. The receptors shown here come from a man between 25 and 39 years old in good health.

V is TRBV7-2 and J is TRBJ2-5; D uncertain. The CDR3 length is 13 residues. Germline V gene sequence: CDR1 SGHTA, CDR2 FQGNSA. Trimming pared 3 bases from V and 1 base from J, leaving 6 bases between. The CDR3: CASSFRAQETQYF. The CDR3 nucleotides read TGTGCCAGCAGCTTTCGGGCCCAAGAGACCCAGTACTTC.

V gene TRBV4-1 combines with J gene TRBJ2-3; 9 positions match TRBD2. Germline CDR1 and CDR2: MGHRA and YSYEKL. V was pared by 0 bases and J by 3 bases, with 4 bases of the junction left unmatched. The CDR3 length is 16 residues. The DNA of the CDR3 is TGCGCCAGCAGCCAAGAGAGGACTAGCGTAACAGATACGCAGTATTTT. Protein product: CASSQERTSVTDTQYF.

The CDR3 region is CASSLKNEQFF. CDR3 sequence (DNA): TGTGCCAGCTCACTCAAAAATGAGCAGTTCTTC. The chain links TRBV18 to TRBJ2-1, with D unclear. From germline, CDR1 is KGHSH and CDR2 LQKENI. Trimming stripped 4 bases from V and 7 bases from J, with 5 bases between. This CDR3 has 11 residues. Full variable domain (rest looked up from reference TRBV18 and TRBJ2-1): NAGVMQNPRHLVRRRGQEARLRCSPMKGHSHVYWYRQLPEEGLKFMVYLQKENIIDESGMPKERFSAEFPKEGPSILRIQQVVRGDSAAYFCASSLKNEQFFGPGTRLTVL.

V usage is TRBV4-1 and J usage is TRBJ2-7; D is perhaps TRBD1 or TRBD2 (5 bases each). Trimming removed 1 base from V and 2 bases from J, with 9 bases in between. The length of the CDR3 is 14 residues. Germline values: CDR1 MGHRA, CDR2 YSYEKL. The CDR3: CASSQVGETYEQYF. CDR3 DNA: TGCGCCAGCAGCCAAGTAGGGGAGACCTACGAGCAGTACTTC.

The rearrangement joins TRBV29-1 to TRBJ2-7; tentatively, D is TRBD1 or TRBD2 (6 bases each). The CDR3 extends over 15 amino acids. Trimming cost V 3 bases and J 5 bases, with 20 bases left between them. Looked up from germline, CDR1 is SQVTM and CDR2 is ANQGSEA. CDR3 loop: CSVEGGDRLLHEQYF. DNA of the CDR3: TGCAGCGTTGAGGGAGGCGACAGGCTGTTACACGAGCAGTACTTC.